The clone carrying this TCR beta chain has just a few counts. Germline trimming cut 5 bases from V and 0 bases from J; bases unmatched to any gene: 10. The CDR3 has 16 residues. This entry belongs to a study of blood T cells in healthy people across ages. Primers used in a second PCR of roughly 7 to 12 cycles were a sample-barcoded 5' primer and a J-beta primer mix. A single record per CDR3 protein comes from TCRdb applying MiXCR to the 5' RACE reads. The sample yields 910,000 or so distinct CDR3 sequences, just over 50% seen once. The material sequenced was blood. The receptor was derived from a woman between 55 and 75 years old in good health. This chain joins TRBV12-3 or TRBV12-4 and TRBJ2-7; 7 nucleotides match TRBD1. The DNA for the CDR3 is TGTGCCAGCAGTCCATCAGGGGGAATGGGCTCCTACGAGCAGTACTTC. This sequence encodes CASSPSGGMGSYEQYF.